The TCR beta chain under discussion was sequenced for a study of blood T cell repertoires in COVID-19 (TCRdb year 2020). In terms of the full investigation: The collaborator samples originated in the United States, Italy and Spain and spanned the acute and convalescent phases of COVID-19. The repertoires were released in a freely available public database meant as a resource for research on the immune response to SARS-CoV-2. Where available, HLA class I and class II types were obtained from metadata supplied by the sample provider rather than from assay-based typing. Samples were obtained from the ongoing ImmuneRACE study (first 160 participants) and from some 1,200 subjects provided by 6 global collaborators. Subjects who had been exposed to COVID-19, were actively infected with it, or had recovered from it provided the deeply sampled blood TCRbeta repertoires that made up the dataset. The sample metadata nearly always contained a de-identified subject ID, COVID-19 status, age in years and sex. The prospective study material was composed of cDNA or gDNA derived from T cells, B-cell-depleted T cells, or PBMCs. Results the study describes overall, beyond this receptor: Clinical and demographic metadata were provided uncurated, with the amount varying by source and participant.

Of note for this clone: This receptor's antigen is unknown. Base qualities are not at hand, and no much larger clone is one base apart.

Whole blood was collected in K2EDTA tubes by collaborating institutions according to the institutions' own protocols. For TCRbeta analysis, collaborators shipped samples as frozen whole blood, isolated PBMCs, or DNA extracted from either of those sample types. TCRbeta CDR3 regions were amplified from genomic DNA by means of the immunoSEQ Assay, a bias-controlled multiplex PCR. The authors processed their data as follows. Nucleated cell counts per sample were estimated from amplification of reference gene primers within the assay. To quantify the absolute abundance of each unique TCRbeta CDR3 rearrangement, sequence reads were collapsed and filtered. For each sample, productive Simpson clonality was calculated as the square root of Simpson's diversity index across productive rearrangements. This is the immuneACCESS table as TCRdb keeps it, with only in-frame sequences that have V and J called. A part of the clones is gone; compared with another copy, unresolved V genes explain less than half, and the rest is unexplained. For V, J and clone size, that table is used; D and trimming come from the DNA. Recorded for this sample are 95,000 to 150,000 clones; over 70% of them occurred a single time. 3.8% of the sample is taken by the ten largest.

The CDR3 spans 15 residues, from the cysteine through the phenylalanine. CDR3 DNA is the only sequence kept; it has 45 bases, read in frame from the first base. Per the germline V gene, KGHDR is the CDR1 and SFDVKD is the CDR2. The V end gives up 9 bases and the J end 1 base, leaving 7 bases in the junction not matched to a gene. This clonotype was sampled from a woman aged 45-65 years with acute or convalescent COVID-19. Recombination connected TRBV24-1 to TRBJ2-2; 7 central nucleotides agree with TRBD2. Input material: peripheral blood. The CDR3 here reads CATGGGNQNTGELFF. DNA sequence: TGTGCCACCGGGGGGGGGAACCAGAACACCGGGGAGCTGTTTTTT.